This is a list of T cell receptor beta chains from one sample in a study of beta chain features in type 1 diabetes. Produced via immunoSEQ multiplex PCR; TCRdb's table is partial and in-frame only. The profile shows about 340,000 clones, roughly 8.8% of them singletons. What was sequenced was central memory CD4+ T cells from blood. These receptors were collected from a man aged 30 to 39 with type 1 diabetes. CDR3s include the opening cysteine and the closing phenylalanine or tryptophan. A D gene is named only where the DNA matches it firmly. Clone size is given for some rows only: seen once, a few or many times, or a class if the clone is expanded.

clone_size: NA; v_call: TRBV4-3; j_call: TRBJ1-4; d_call: NA; cdr3_aa: CASSQESGPSGEKLFF; cdr3_nt: TGCGCCAGCAGCCAAGAGTCGGGGCCGAGTGGTGAAAAACTGTTTTTT
clone_size: few; v_call: TRBV18; j_call: TRBJ2-7; d_call: TRBD1; cdr3_aa: CASSLTGDDEQYF; cdr3_nt: TGTGCCAGCTCACTGACAGGGGACGACGAGCAGTACTTC
clone_size: NA; v_call: TRBV21-1; j_call: TRBJ2-7; d_call: NA; cdr3_aa: CASSKLRSGANEQYF; cdr3_nt: TGTGCCAGCAGCAAACTCCGGTCGGGGGCTAACGAGCAGTACTTC
clone_size: few; v_call: TRBV7-2; j_call: TRBJ2-1; d_call: NA; cdr3_aa: CASSPQTAEQFF; cdr3_nt: TGTGCCAGCAGCCCCCAGACAGCCGAGCAGTTCTTC
clone_size: NA; v_call: TRBV2; j_call: TRBJ2-5; d_call: TRBD1; cdr3_aa: CASRDRDRETQYF; cdr3_nt: TGTGCCAGCCGGGACAGGGATCGAGAGACCCAGTACTTC
clone_size: NA; v_call: TRBV30; j_call: TRBJ2-2; d_call: NA; cdr3_aa: CAWSVGGQGELFF; cdr3_nt: TGTGCCTGGAGTGTTGGGGGGCAAGGGGAGCTGTTTTTT
clone_size: NA; v_call: TRBV2; j_call: TRBJ1-5; d_call: NA; cdr3_aa: CASGSQSNQPQHF; cdr3_nt: TGTGCCAGCGGTTCCCAGAGTAATCAGCCCCAGCATTTT
clone_size: few; v_call: TRBV5-1; j_call: TRBJ2-2; d_call: TRBD1; cdr3_aa: CASSADRGTTGELFF; cdr3_nt: TGCGCCAGCAGCGCCGACAGGGGCACGACCGGGGAGCTGTTTTTT
clone_size: few; v_call: TRBV30; j_call: TRBJ2-4; d_call: NA; cdr3_aa: CAWSATGSRNIQYF; cdr3_nt: TGTGCCTGGAGTGCTACAGGGAGTCGGAACATTCAGTACTTC
clone_size: NA; v_call: TRBV7-9; j_call: TRBJ1-1; d_call: TRBD1; cdr3_aa: CASSLEGAGNTEAFF; cdr3_nt: TGTGCCAGCAGCTTAGAGGGGGCCGGGAACACTGAAGCTTTCTTT
clone_size: few; v_call: TRBV7-2; j_call: TRBJ1-6; d_call: NA; cdr3_aa: CASSEGPGVSPLHF; cdr3_nt: TGTGCCAGCAGCGAAGGGCCAGGGGTCTCACCCCTCCACTTT
clone_size: NA; v_call: TRBV19; j_call: TRBJ1-1; d_call: TRBD1; cdr3_aa: CASSSYLGTANTEAFF; cdr3_nt: TGTGCCAGTAGTTCGTACCTCGGGACAGCGAACACTGAAGCTTTCTTT
clone_size: NA; v_call: TRBV7-2; j_call: TRBJ1-6; d_call: TRBD1; cdr3_aa: CASSLAGQGAGSPLHF; cdr3_nt: TGTGCCAGCAGCTTAGCGGGGCAGGGGGCCGGTTCACCCCTCCACTTT
clone_size: NA; v_call: TRBV28; j_call: TRBJ2-7; d_call: TRBD1; cdr3_aa: CASKRGETGNLDEQYF; cdr3_nt: TGTGCCAGCAAAAGAGGAGAGACAGGGAATCTCGACGAGCAGTACTTC
clone_size: many; v_call: TRBV2; j_call: TRBJ2-5; d_call: NA; cdr3_aa: CASSELGDTQYF; cdr3_nt: TGTGCCAGCAGTGAATTGGGGGATACCCAGTACTTC
clone_size: few; v_call: TRBV20-1; j_call: TRBJ2-1; d_call: NA; cdr3_aa: CSPIEDEQFF; cdr3_nt: TGCAGTCCCATTGAAGATGAGCAGTTCTTC
clone_size: NA; v_call: TRBV6-5; j_call: TRBJ1-5; d_call: NA; cdr3_aa: CASSQEQGNQPQHF; cdr3_nt: TGTGCCAGCAGCCAGGAGCAGGGGAATCAGCCCCAGCATTTT
clone_size: NA; v_call: TRBV6-5; j_call: TRBJ2-3; d_call: NA; cdr3_aa: CASSPLTPTDTQYF; cdr3_nt: TGTGCCAGCAGTCCCCTAACACCAACAGATACGCAGTATTTT
clone_size: few; v_call: TRBV9; j_call: TRBJ2-1; d_call: NA; cdr3_aa: CASSVGQYNEQFF; cdr3_nt: TGTGCCAGCAGCGTAGGCCAATACAATGAGCAGTTCTTC
clone_size: NA; v_call: TRBV7-2; j_call: TRBJ2-5; d_call: NA; cdr3_aa: CASSRGDRRGETQYF; cdr3_nt: TGTGCCAGCAGCCGAGGGGACCGCCGCGGGGAGACCCAGTACTTC
clone_size: NA; v_call: TRBV14; j_call: TRBJ2-1; d_call: TRBD2; cdr3_aa: CASSQGTRAWGEQFF; cdr3_nt: TGTGCCAGCAGCCAAGGGACTAGGGCCTGGGGTGAGCAGTTCTTC
clone_size: few; v_call: TRBV6-5; j_call: TRBJ1-5; d_call: NA; cdr3_aa: CASSYLEGMAQHF; cdr3_nt: TGTGCCAGCAGTTATTTAGAAGGGATGGCCCAGCATTTT
clone_size: many; v_call: TRBV2; j_call: TRBJ2-1; d_call: NA; cdr3_aa: CASSGTRGQFF; cdr3_nt: TGTGCCAGCAGTGGTACTAGGGGGCAGTTCTTC
clone_size: NA; v_call: TRBV27; j_call: TRBJ2-5; d_call: TRBD2; cdr3_aa: CASSLRDPGLAGETQYF; cdr3_nt: TGTGCCAGCAGTTTACGCGACCCTGGACTAGCGGGGGAGACCCAGTACTTC
clone_size: few; v_call: TRBV7-2; j_call: TRBJ1-1; d_call: NA; cdr3_aa: CASSFQKNRQNTEAFF; cdr3_nt: TGTGCCAGCAGCTTTCAGAAGAACAGGCAGAACACTGAAGCTTTCTTT
clone_size: few; v_call: TRBV29-1; j_call: TRBJ1-6; d_call: NA; cdr3_aa: CSVRQGARSPLHF; cdr3_nt: TGCAGCGTTCGGCAGGGAGCTCGTTCACCCCTCCACTTT
clone_size: few; v_call: TRBV7-2; j_call: TRBJ2-7; d_call: NA; cdr3_aa: CASSSPLKGAHEQYF; cdr3_nt: TGTGCCAGCAGCTCCCCCCTTAAAGGGGCCCACGAGCAGTACTTC
clone_size: few; v_call: TRBV7-9; j_call: TRBJ2-3; d_call: TRBD2; cdr3_aa: CASSLQAGPHHTQYF; cdr3_nt: TGTGCCAGCAGCTTACAAGCGGGGCCCCACCATACGCAGTATTTT
clone_size: few; v_call: TRBV7-2; j_call: TRBJ2-3; d_call: TRBD2; cdr3_aa: CASSPDQRGSQYF; cdr3_nt: TGTGCCAGCAGCCCCGACCAGCGGGGGTCCCAGTATTTT
clone_size: many; v_call: TRBV18; j_call: TRBJ1-6; d_call: NA; cdr3_aa: CASSPGQSEALHF; cdr3_nt: TGTGCCAGCTCCCCTGGACAGTCGGAGGCCCTCCACTTT
clone_size: NA; v_call: TRBV7-2; j_call: TRBJ2-7; d_call: NA; cdr3_aa: CASSFPRTVYEQYF; cdr3_nt: TGTGCCAGCAGCTTCCCGCGAACCGTCTACGAGCAGTACTTC
clone_size: few; v_call: TRBV6-5; j_call: TRBJ2-7; d_call: TRBD1; cdr3_aa: CASSYSKTGSNEQYF; cdr3_nt: TGTGCCAGCAGTTACTCGAAGACAGGGAGTAACGAGCAGTACTTC
clone_size: few; v_call: TRBV6-5; j_call: TRBJ2-1; d_call: TRBD2; cdr3_aa: CASSYSFAGAYNEQFF; cdr3_nt: TGTGCCAGCAGTTACTCGTTTGCGGGAGCTTACAATGAGCAGTTCTTC
clone_size: few; v_call: TRBV6-6; j_call: TRBJ2-1; d_call: TRBD2; cdr3_aa: CASSYSSGGGYNEQFF; cdr3_nt: TGTGCCAGCAGTTACTCTAGCGGGGGCGGCTACAATGAGCAGTTCTTC
clone_size: NA; v_call: TRBV18; j_call: TRBJ1-3; d_call: NA; cdr3_aa: CASSPLASGNTIYF; cdr3_nt: TGTGCCAGCTCACCACTGGCTTCTGGAAACACCATATATTTT
clone_size: few; v_call: TRBV7-9; j_call: TRBJ1-6; d_call: NA; cdr3_aa: CASSSGRNSPLHF; cdr3_nt: TGTGCCAGCAGCTCGGGACGGAATTCACCCCTCCACTTT
clone_size: NA; v_call: TRBV19; j_call: TRBJ2-3; d_call: TRBD1; cdr3_aa: CASSFGTGGPDTQYF; cdr3_nt: TGTGCCAGTAGTTTCGGGACAGGGGGCCCAGATACGCAGTATTTT
clone_size: few; v_call: TRBV7-9; j_call: TRBJ2-7; d_call: TRBD1; cdr3_aa: CASKPGQGVHEQYF; cdr3_nt: TGTGCCAGCAAACCGGGACAGGGAGTACACGAGCAGTACTTC
clone_size: NA; v_call: TRBV7-7; j_call: TRBJ2-3; d_call: TRBD2; cdr3_aa: CASSPGLANTDTQYF; cdr3_nt: TGTGCTAGCAGCCCGGGACTAGCAAACACAGATACGCAGTATTTT
clone_size: NA; v_call: TRBV6-6; j_call: TRBJ1-2; d_call: TRBD1; cdr3_aa: CASSYDRGYGYTF; cdr3_nt: TGTGCCAGCAGTTACGACAGGGGCTATGGCTACACCTTC
clone_size: NA; v_call: TRBV5-1; j_call: TRBJ1-1; d_call: NA; cdr3_aa: CASRLGQSTEAFF; cdr3_nt: TGCGCCAGCAGGCTTGGACAGTCCACTGAAGCTTTCTTT
clone_size: NA; v_call: TRBV4-3; j_call: TRBJ1-2; d_call: NA; cdr3_aa: CASSQQSERGDGYTF; cdr3_nt: TGCGCCAGCAGCCAACAATCTGAGAGGGGCGATGGCTACACCTTC
clone_size: few; v_call: TRBV7-6; j_call: TRBJ2-6; d_call: TRBD1; cdr3_aa: CASSLEAGGGGSGANVLTF; cdr3_nt: TGTGCCAGCAGCTTAGAGGCAGGGGGCGGAGGCTCTGGGGCCAACGTCCTGACTTTC
clone_size: NA; v_call: TRBV9; j_call: TRBJ2-2; d_call: TRBD2; cdr3_aa: CASSPRGGTYTGELFF; cdr3_nt: TGTGCCAGCAGCCCCCGGGGGGGCACGTACACCGGGGAGCTGTTTTTT
clone_size: few; v_call: TRBV30; j_call: TRBJ2-3; d_call: NA; cdr3_aa: CAWSQGGRGTDTQYF; cdr3_nt: TGTGCCTGGAGTCAAGGGGGTCGGGGGACAGATACGCAGTATTTT
clone_size: few; v_call: TRBV13; j_call: TRBJ2-5; d_call: TRBD2; cdr3_aa: CASCQSGGAETQYF; cdr3_nt: TGTGCCAGTTGTCAAAGCGGGGGAGCGGAGACCCAGTACTTC
clone_size: few; v_call: TRBV9; j_call: TRBJ2-3; d_call: NA; cdr3_aa: CASSVGSPDTQYF; cdr3_nt: TGTGCCAGCAGCGTAGGGTCCCCAGATACGCAGTATTTT
clone_size: NA; v_call: TRBV9; j_call: TRBJ2-5; d_call: TRBD2; cdr3_aa: CASSAWTSGGGETQYF; cdr3_nt: TGTGCCAGCAGCGCATGGACTAGCGGGGGAGGAGAGACCCAGTACTTC
clone_size: few; v_call: TRBV25-1; j_call: TRBJ2-5; d_call: NA; cdr3_aa: CASSAALVQGETQYF; cdr3_nt: TGTGCCAGCAGTGCGGCGCTAGTTCAGGGAGAGACCCAGTACTTC
clone_size: NA; v_call: TRBV4-3; j_call: TRBJ2-1; d_call: NA; cdr3_aa: CASSQRQNDEQFF; cdr3_nt: TGCGCCAGCAGCCAGCGACAGAACGATGAGCAGTTCTTC
clone_size: many; v_call: TRBV2; j_call: TRBJ2-1; d_call: NA; cdr3_aa: CASSADTNNEQFF; cdr3_nt: TGTGCCAGCAGTGCGGACACGAACAATGAGCAGTTCTTC
clone_size: few; v_call: TRBV14; j_call: TRBJ1-1; d_call: NA; cdr3_aa: CASSQLAGTRAFF; cdr3_nt: TGTGCCAGCAGCCAGCTTGCAGGGACGAGGGCTTTCTTT
clone_size: NA; v_call: TRBV19; j_call: TRBJ2-7; d_call: NA; cdr3_aa: CASSAPGTSFREQYF; cdr3_nt: TGTGCCAGTAGTGCCCCGGGAACGAGCTTCCGCGAGCAGTACTTC
clone_size: few; v_call: TRBV4-3; j_call: TRBJ1-6; d_call: TRBD1; cdr3_aa: CASSQDWTGTNSPLHF; cdr3_nt: TGCGCCAGCAGCCAAGATTGGACAGGGACTAATTCACCCCTCCACTTT
clone_size: few; v_call: TRBV13; j_call: TRBJ2-1; d_call: NA; cdr3_aa: CASSSSSSYNEQFF; cdr3_nt: TGTGCCAGCAGCTCTTCTAGCTCCTACAATGAGCAGTTCTTC
clone_size: NA; v_call: TRBV7-6; j_call: TRBJ2-5; d_call: TRBD1; cdr3_aa: CASSLQGAWETQYF; cdr3_nt: TGTGCCAGCAGCTTACAGGGGGCCTGGGAGACCCAGTACTTC
clone_size: NA; v_call: TRBV4-3; j_call: TRBJ2-5; d_call: TRBD2; cdr3_aa: CASSQDVAGRQETQYF; cdr3_nt: TGCGCCAGCAGCCAAGATGTAGCGGGGAGGCAAGAGACCCAGTACTTC
clone_size: NA; v_call: TRBV7-9; j_call: TRBJ2-7; d_call: TRBD2; cdr3_aa: CASSLTKPGLVRGEQYF; cdr3_nt: TGTGCCAGCAGCTTAACAAAGCCGGGACTAGTTAGGGGCGAGCAGTACTTC
clone_size: NA; v_call: TRBV6-5; j_call: TRBJ2-7; d_call: TRBD2; cdr3_aa: CASSRSGLIEQYF; cdr3_nt: TGTGCCAGCAGCCGTTCGGGACTAATCGAGCAGTACTTC